A single sample is the source of the 10 T cell receptor beta chains below, sequenced in a study of blood T cell repertoires in COVID-19. Data came from immunoSEQ multiplex PCR; TCRdb stores just in-frame clones and leaves some out. The sample includes around 200,000 clones, over 75% of them seen just once. Sequencing was performed on peripheral blood. Every receptor here comes from a man in his fifties with acute or convalescent COVID-19.

CDR3 loop: CASSALPGRGSDTQYF. As DNA, the CDR3 is TGTGCCAGCAGCGCCCTTCCAGGGAGGGGGTCAGATACGCAGTATTTT. V and J are TRBV9 and TRBJ2-3; tentatively, D is TRBD2 (7 bases). V lost 3 bases and J 4 bases, leaving 18 bases between the germline ends. This CDR3 is 16 amino acids long. Germline CDR1 reads SGDLS; CDR2 reads YYNGEE.

J is TRBJ2-3 and V is TRBV5-5; a possible D gene is TRBD2 (6 bases). V dropped 0 bases and J dropped 5 bases, with 10 bases sitting between them. CDR1 is SGHKS and CDR2 is YYEKEE in the germline V gene (reference sequence). The CDR3 consists of 14 residues. The CDR3 coding sequence is TGTGCCAGCAGCTTGGGGGACTGGGTAGATACGCAGTATTTT. Translated: CASSLGDWVDTQYF.

This rearrangement joins TRBV3-1 (or the pseudogene TRBV3-2) to TRBJ2-1; D ambiguous. Germline CDR1 is LGHDT and CDR2 is YNNKEL (reference sequence). V was clipped by 1 base and J by 2 bases, with 3 bases between them. This CDR3 comprises 13 residues. The CDR3 nucleotides read TGTGCCAGCAGCCAAGTAGCCTACAATGAGCAGTTCTTC. Translating it yields CASSQVAYNEQFF.

The chain couples TRBV7-2 to TRBJ2-5, with 9 bases that match TRBD2. The CDR3 totals 15 residues. V was clipped by 3 bases and J by 5 bases; unmatched bases: 7. CDR1 is SGHTA and CDR2 is FQGNSA in the germline V gene. Written as DNA, the CDR3 is TGTGCCAGCAGCTTTAGCGGGGGAAGAGCGGAGACCCAGTACTTC. Translation gives CASSFSGGRAETQYF.

This chain joins TRBV4-1 and TRBJ1-1; unclear D gene. Germline-derived CDR1 and CDR2 are MGHRA and YSYEKL. The CDR3 sequence is 18 residues long. Trimming removed 0 bases at V and 4 bases at J, with 21 bases between. The CDR3 bases are TGCGCCAGCAGCCAAGATCCCCCCCGACAAACGGGGATCACTGAAGCTTTCTTT. It encodes CASSQDPPRQTGITEAFF.

V is TRBV11-2 and J is TRBJ1-3; D unclear. The V and J ends lost 2 bases and 0 bases respectively, with 8 bases between them. Looked up from germline, CDR1 is SGHAT and CDR2 is FQNNGV. The CDR3 is made up of 15 amino acids. DNA for the CDR3: TGTGCCAGCAGCTTATCCACTGACTCTGGAAACACCATATATTTT. Translation gives CASSLSTDSGNTIYF.

The chain links TRBV19 to TRBJ1-5; D is perhaps TRBD1 (6 bases). CDR1 and CDR2 (germline): LNHDA, SQIVND (reference sequence). Trimming removed 5 bases from V and 3 bases from J, with 14 bases in between. The CDR3 is 15 amino acids. The CDR3 here is CASSFQGPHNQPQHF. CDR3 nucleotides: TGTGCCAGTAGTTTTCAGGGGCCACACAATCAGCCCCAGCATTTT.

In the case of this clone: The junction does not match germline at one end; this may be a read error. The chain couples TRBV6-2 or TRBV6-3 to TRBJ1-1; possibly TRBD1 for D (6 bases). Per the germline V gene, CDR1 is MNHEY and CDR2 is SVGEGT. The CDR3 covers 13 residues. The CDR3 reads CASSYSPRIQGSF. The CDR3 coding sequence is TGTGCCAGCAGTTACTCCCCCAGAATACAGGGCTCCTTT.

The CDR3: CSVTTGASYEQYF. The CDR3 DNA is TGCAGCGTAACGACAGGGGCGAGCTACGAGCAGTACTTC. This chain joins TRBV29-1 and TRBJ2-7, with 8 nucleotides matching TRBD1. Germline V CDR1 and CDR2: SQVTM, ANQGSEA. This CDR3 is 13 amino acids long. V dropped 6 bases and J dropped 3; count of bases not matched to a gene: 7.

The genes are TRBV19 and TRBJ2-2; D is unclear. The V gene's germline CDR1 is LNHDA and CDR2 SQIVND (reference sequence). The CDR3 covers 15 residues. The V end was cut by 0 bases, the J end by 7 bases, with 12 bases between. As DNA, the CDR3 is TGTGCCAGTAGTATAGATCCCGCCCTCGGCGGGGAGCTGTTTTTT. It translates to CASSIDPALGGELFF.